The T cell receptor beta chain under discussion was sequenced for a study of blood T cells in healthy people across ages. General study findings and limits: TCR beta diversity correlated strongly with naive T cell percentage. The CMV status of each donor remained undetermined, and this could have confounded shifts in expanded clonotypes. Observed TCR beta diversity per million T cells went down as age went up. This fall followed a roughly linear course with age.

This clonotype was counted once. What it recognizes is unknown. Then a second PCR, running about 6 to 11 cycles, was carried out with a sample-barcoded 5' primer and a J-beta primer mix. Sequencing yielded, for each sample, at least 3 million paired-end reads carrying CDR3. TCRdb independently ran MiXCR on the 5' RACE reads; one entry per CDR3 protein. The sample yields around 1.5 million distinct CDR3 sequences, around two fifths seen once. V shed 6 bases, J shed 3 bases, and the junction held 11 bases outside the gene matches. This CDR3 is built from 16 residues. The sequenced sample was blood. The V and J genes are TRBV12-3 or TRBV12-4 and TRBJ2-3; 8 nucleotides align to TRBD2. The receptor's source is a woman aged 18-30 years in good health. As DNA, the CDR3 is TGTGCCAGCAGGGGACTAGGGGCATTGGCAACAGATACGCAGTATTTT. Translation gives CASRGLGALATDTQYF.